This is a list of T cell receptor beta chains from one sample in a study of cytomegalovirus exposure and HLA in healthy donors. Data came from immunoSEQ multiplex PCR; TCRdb stores just in-frame clones and leaves some out. Among 150,000 to 180,000 clones listed, about 80% were seen once. Sequencing was performed on PBMCs. The origin of the receptors is a man aged 30 to 45 in good health and CMV-seropositive. Both conserved end residues are part of each CDR3. The D gene is left open where the match is weak. The size entry is marked missing in some rows and otherwise reads once, few, many or a size class.

v_call: TRBV6-5
clone_size: -
d_call: TRBD1
j_call: TRBJ2-7
cdr3_nt: TGTGCCAGCAGTACGACAGGGGCCCGCTCCTACGAGCAGTACTTC
cdr3_aa: CASSTTGARSYEQYF

v_call: TRBV2
clone_size: -
d_call: TRBD2
j_call: TRBJ2-1
cdr3_nt: TGTGCCAGCAGCCTCGCCAGCGGGAGTAATGAGCAGTTCTTC
cdr3_aa: CASSLASGSNEQFF

v_call: TRBV6-6
clone_size: -
d_call: TRBD1
j_call: TRBJ1-1
cdr3_nt: TGTGCCAGCAGTTACCAAGGACAGGGGAACACTGAAGCTTTCTTT
cdr3_aa: CASSYQGQGNTEAFF

v_call: TRBV15
clone_size: -
d_call: TRBD1
j_call: TRBJ2-7
cdr3_nt: TGTGCCACCAGCACTTCGGGACAGGGGAGAAACGAGCAGTACTTC
cdr3_aa: CATSTSGQGRNEQYF

v_call: TRBV30
clone_size: -
d_call: -
j_call: TRBJ2-7
cdr3_nt: TGTGCCTGGAGCCCTAAGGCGGCTAGCAGTGCCTACGAGCAGTACTTC
cdr3_aa: CAWSPKAASSAYEQYF

v_call: TRBV5-8
clone_size: -
d_call: -
j_call: TRBJ2-2
cdr3_nt: TGTGCCAGCAGCTTGGTTCATTTCCCCGGGGAGCTGTTTTTT
cdr3_aa: CASSLVHFPGELFF

v_call: TRBV2
clone_size: -
d_call: TRBD2
j_call: TRBJ2-7
cdr3_nt: TGTGCCAGCAGTGAGATACTAGCGGGAGTTGCCGAGCAGTACTTC
cdr3_aa: CASSEILAGVAEQYF

v_call: TRBV30
clone_size: -
d_call: -
j_call: TRBJ1-3
cdr3_nt: TGTGCCTGGAGGGGACTTGCGGGGGACTCTGGAAACACCATATATTTT
cdr3_aa: CAWRGLAGDSGNTIYF

v_call: TRBV7-8
clone_size: once
d_call: -
j_call: TRBJ2-2
cdr3_nt: TGTGCCAGCACCATACAGAACCAAGGATCCGGGGAGCTGTTTTTT
cdr3_aa: CASTIQNQGSGELFF

v_call: TRBV9
clone_size: -
d_call: TRBD1
j_call: TRBJ2-7
cdr3_nt: TGTGCCAGCAGCGTAGGGACAGGGTCAACCTACGAGCAGTACTTC
cdr3_aa: CASSVGTGSTYEQYF

v_call: TRBV9
clone_size: -
d_call: -
j_call: TRBJ2-7
cdr3_nt: TGTGCCAGCAGCGTAGGTGTCGGTATTACCTACGAGCAGTACTTC
cdr3_aa: CASSVGVGITYEQYF

v_call: TRBV30
clone_size: -
d_call: -
j_call: TRBJ1-1
cdr3_nt: TGTGCCTGGAGCGGATCAGGGTGGGACACTGAAGCTTTCTTT
cdr3_aa: CAWSGSGWDTEAFF

v_call: TRBV4-1
clone_size: few
d_call: -
j_call: TRBJ2-5
cdr3_nt: TGCGCCAGTAGCGACTATCCGGGCGAGACCCAGTACTTC
cdr3_aa: CASSDYPGETQYF

v_call: TRBV9
clone_size: -
d_call: TRBD1
j_call: TRBJ1-2
cdr3_nt: TGTGCCAGCAGCGAGACAGGGGGCGCGCGCTATGGCTACACCTTC
cdr3_aa: CASSETGGARYGYTF

v_call: TRBV7-9
clone_size: -
d_call: -
j_call: TRBJ1-1
cdr3_nt: TGTGCCAGCAGCTTGGCGGCGGGTAACACTGAAGCTTTCTTT
cdr3_aa: CASSLAAGNTEAFF

v_call: TRBV2
clone_size: -
d_call: -
j_call: TRBJ2-7
cdr3_nt: TGTGCCAGCAACACAGGGTTCTACGAGCAGTACTTC
cdr3_aa: CASNTGFYEQYF

v_call: TRBV5-1
clone_size: -
d_call: -
j_call: TRBJ1-2
cdr3_nt: TGCGCCAGCAGCGAGGACGGGGATATGCTTGGCTACACCTTC
cdr3_aa: CASSEDGDMLGYTF

v_call: TRBV19
clone_size: few
d_call: TRBD1
j_call: TRBJ1-1
cdr3_nt: TGTGCCAGTAAGGGGACAGGGTACACTGAAGCTTTCTTT
cdr3_aa: CASKGTGYTEAFF

v_call: TRBV19
clone_size: -
d_call: TRBD1
j_call: TRBJ1-1
cdr3_nt: TGTGCCAGTACCAGGGGGTCCACCGGGACAACGAACACTGAAGCTTTCTTT
cdr3_aa: CASTRGSTGTTNTEAFF

v_call: TRBV4-1
clone_size: -
d_call: -
j_call: TRBJ1-6
cdr3_nt: TGCGCCAGCAGCCGTGCAGGGGATTCACCCCTCCACTTT
cdr3_aa: CASSRAGDSPLHF

v_call: TRBV29-1
clone_size: -
d_call: -
j_call: TRBJ1-1
cdr3_nt: TGCAGCGTTGCGGACATGGTGGACACTGAAGCTTTCTTT
cdr3_aa: CSVADMVDTEAFF

v_call: TRBV10-1
clone_size: -
d_call: TRBD2
j_call: TRBJ2-5
cdr3_nt: TGCGCCGGAGGAACTAGCGGGAGTGTGGAGACCCAGTACTTC
cdr3_aa: CAGGTSGSVETQYF

v_call: TRBV4-2
clone_size: -
d_call: -
j_call: TRBJ2-7
cdr3_nt: TGTGCCAGCAGCCAAGACGTGCCAGGGGGGTTCGGCGAGCAGTACTTC
cdr3_aa: CASSQDVPGGFGEQYF

v_call: TRBV5-4
clone_size: -
d_call: -
j_call: TRBJ2-7
cdr3_nt: TGTGCCAGCAGCGCCAAGACGGGGTTTATCTACGAGCAGTACTTC
cdr3_aa: CASSAKTGFIYEQYF

v_call: TRBV7-9
clone_size: -
d_call: -
j_call: TRBJ2-1
cdr3_nt: TGTGCCAGCAGTCGAGTCGACTACAATGAGCAGTTCTTC
cdr3_aa: CASSRVDYNEQFF

v_call: TRBV28
clone_size: few
d_call: -
j_call: TRBJ2-3
cdr3_nt: TGTGCCAGCAGTTCAGGACGCGCGGGAACCCCCGCAGATACGCAGTATTTT
cdr3_aa: CASSSGRAGTPADTQYF

v_call: TRBV28
clone_size: -
d_call: TRBD2
j_call: TRBJ2-7
cdr3_nt: TGTGCCAGCAGTCCGGGACTACCTTACGAGCAGTACTTC
cdr3_aa: CASSPGLPYEQYF

v_call: TRBV29-1
clone_size: -
d_call: -
j_call: TRBJ1-1
cdr3_nt: TGCAGCGTTGTTATGAGCACTGAAGCTTTCTTT
cdr3_aa: CSVVMSTEAFF

v_call: TRBV13
clone_size: -
d_call: -
j_call: TRBJ1-3
cdr3_nt: TGTGCCAGCAGACTCGGGGTCGGCTCTGGAAACACCATATATTTT
cdr3_aa: CASRLGVGSGNTIYF